This T cell receptor beta chain comes out of a study of blood T cell repertoires in COVID-19. Whole-study context: The samples span acute and convalescent COVID-19 from the United States, Italy and Spain. PBMCs, B-cell-depleted T cells, or T cells were the source of the cDNA or gDNA that made up the material.

CDR1 SGHTA and CDR2 FQGNSA come from the germline V gene. Trimming pared 1 base from V and 3 bases from J, leaving 9 bases between. This CDR3 comprises 14 residues. Original processing notes: Reference gene primers were amplified, and this amplification served to estimate nucleated cell counts. Using immunoSEQ multiplex PCR, the repertoire was profiled, and TCRdb retains in-frame clones only, with some absent. The V and J calls and clone size come from that table; D and trimming were worked out from the DNA. The repertoire has roughly 250,000 clones, around 83% of them found once; the top ten carry about 1.5%. As to this clone: In the same sample, other DNA sequences code for this CDR3.

This chain uses TRBV7-2 with TRBJ2-5; D is possibly TRBD2 (6 bases). The receptor comes from a woman aged 40 to 49 who had recovered from COVID-19. The sequenced sample consisted of peripheral blood. DNA for the CDR3: TGTGCCAGCAGCTTAGAATTAGCGGAAGAGACCCAGTACTTC. Translating it yields CASSLELAEETQYF.